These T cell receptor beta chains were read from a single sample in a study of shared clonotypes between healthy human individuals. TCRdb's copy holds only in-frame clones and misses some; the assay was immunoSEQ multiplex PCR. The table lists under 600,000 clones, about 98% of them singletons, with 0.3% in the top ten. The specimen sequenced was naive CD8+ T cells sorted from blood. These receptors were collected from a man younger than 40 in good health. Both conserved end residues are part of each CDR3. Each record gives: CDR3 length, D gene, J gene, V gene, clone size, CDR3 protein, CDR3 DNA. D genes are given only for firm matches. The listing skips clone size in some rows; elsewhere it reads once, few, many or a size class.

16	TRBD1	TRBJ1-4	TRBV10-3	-	CAISPGGGGENEKLFF	TGTGCCATCAGCCCAGGGGGGGGCGGAGAAAATGAAAAACTGTTTTTT
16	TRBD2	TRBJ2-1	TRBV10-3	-	CAISESSSGRANEQFF	TGTGCCATCAGTGAGTCTTCTAGCGGGAGGGCGAATGAGCAGTTCTTC
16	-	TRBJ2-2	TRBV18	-	CASSPSPGSNTGELFF	TGTGCCAGCTCACCATCGCCAGGGTCGAACACCGGGGAGCTGTTTTTT
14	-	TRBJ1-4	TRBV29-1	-	CSVEEVGENEKLFF	TGCAGCGTTGAAGAGGTGGGGGAGAATGAAAAACTGTTTTTT
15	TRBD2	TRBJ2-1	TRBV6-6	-	CASALGTTSYNEQFF	TGTGCCAGCGCTTTGGGGACTACATCCTACAATGAGCAGTTCTTC
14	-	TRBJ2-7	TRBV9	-	CASSGGDGAYEQYF	TGTGCCAGCAGCGGAGGGGACGGGGCCTACGAGCAGTACTTC
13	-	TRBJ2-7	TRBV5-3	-	CARSYQGPDEQYF	TGTGCCAGAAGCTATCAAGGGCCCGACGAGCAGTACTTC
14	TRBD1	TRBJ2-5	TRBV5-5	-	CASSFRGLQETQYF	TGTGCCAGCAGCTTCAGGGGGCTTCAAGAGACCCAGTACTTC
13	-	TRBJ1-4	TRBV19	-	CASSTLLWEKLFF	TGTGCCAGTAGTACGTTGTTGTGGGAAAAACTGTTTTTT
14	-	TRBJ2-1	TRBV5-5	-	CASSLGAGVDEQFF	TGTGCCAGCAGCTTGGGAGCAGGGGTCGATGAGCAGTTCTTC
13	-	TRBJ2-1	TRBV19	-	CASSVGSPDEQFF	TGTGCCAGTAGTGTCGGGAGTCCCGATGAGCAGTTCTTC
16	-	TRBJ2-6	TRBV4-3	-	CASSQDRPSGANVLTF	TGCGCCAGCAGCCAAGATCGACCCTCTGGGGCCAACGTCCTGACTTTC
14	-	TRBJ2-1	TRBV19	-	CASSRTTRVLEQFF	TGTGCCAGTAGCAGAACTACCCGCGTGTTGGAGCAGTTCTTC
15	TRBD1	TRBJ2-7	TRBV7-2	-	CASSYPGTGSHEQYF	TGTGCCAGCAGCTATCCGGGGACAGGGTCCCACGAGCAGTACTTC
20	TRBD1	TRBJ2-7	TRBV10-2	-	CASSVPLTDRGRFLSYEQYF	TGCGCCAGCAGTGTTCCCCTTACGGACAGGGGGCGGTTTTTGTCCTACGAGCAGTACTTC
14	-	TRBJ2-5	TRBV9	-	CASSAAGDRKTQYF	TGTGCCAGCAGCGCAGCGGGGGACAGGAAGACCCAGTACTTC
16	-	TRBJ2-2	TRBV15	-	CATSYSRAVNTGELFF	TGTGCCACCAGCTACTCTAGGGCGGTGAACACCGGGGAGCTGTTTTTT
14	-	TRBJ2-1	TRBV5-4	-	CASSYSNSFNEQFF	TGTGCCAGCAGCTATAGTAATAGTTTTAATGAGCAGTTCTTC
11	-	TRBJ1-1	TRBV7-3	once	CAKTDNTEAFF	TGTGCCAAGACAGATAACACTGAAGCTTTCTTT
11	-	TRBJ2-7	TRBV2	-	CASSPSYEQYF	TGTGCCAGCAGCCCCTCCTACGAGCAGTACTTC
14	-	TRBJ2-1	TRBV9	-	CASSNGLRPRQQFF	TGTGCCAGCAGCAATGGCCTGAGGCCCCGTCAGCAGTTCTTC
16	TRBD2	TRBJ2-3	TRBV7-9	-	CASSPSPSGGTDTQYF	TGTGCCAGCAGCCCGTCTCCTAGCGGGGGCACAGATACGCAGTATTTT
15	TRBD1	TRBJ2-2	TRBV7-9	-	CASSDNRGWTGELFF	TGTGCCAGCAGCGATAACAGGGGATGGACCGGGGAGCTGTTTTTT
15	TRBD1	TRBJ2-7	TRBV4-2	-	CASSQAGQATYEQYF	TGTGCCAGCAGCCAAGCGGGACAGGCAACCTACGAGCAGTACTTC
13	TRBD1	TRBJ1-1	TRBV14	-	CASSGTGGTEAFF	TGTGCCAGCAGCGGGACAGGGGGCACTGAAGCTTTCTTT
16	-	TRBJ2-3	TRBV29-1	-	CSVEDSRDEVADTQYF	TGCAGCGTTGAAGATAGCCGGGACGAGGTTGCAGATACGCAGTATTTT
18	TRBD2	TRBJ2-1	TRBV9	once	CASSVGLAGGKSYNEQFF	TGTGCCAGCAGCGTAGGGTTAGCGGGAGGGAAGTCCTACAATGAGCAGTTCTTC
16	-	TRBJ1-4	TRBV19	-	CASSIGAVSTNEKLFF	TGTGCCAGTAGTATAGGGGCAGTTTCAACTAATGAAAAACTGTTTTTT
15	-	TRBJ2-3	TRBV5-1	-	CASSFSQTSTDTQYF	TGCGCCAGCAGCTTCAGCCAGACTAGCACAGATACGCAGTATTTT
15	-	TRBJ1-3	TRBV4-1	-	CASSQATDTGNTIYF	TGCGCCAGCAGCCAAGCGACAGACACTGGAAACACCATATATTTT
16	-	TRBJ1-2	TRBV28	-	CASSLFDQGIPNGYTF	TGTGCCAGCAGTTTATTCGATCAAGGAATACCCAATGGCTACACCTTC
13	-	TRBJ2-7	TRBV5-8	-	CASSWRMVFEQYF	TGTGCCAGCAGTTGGCGCATGGTCTTTGAGCAGTACTTC